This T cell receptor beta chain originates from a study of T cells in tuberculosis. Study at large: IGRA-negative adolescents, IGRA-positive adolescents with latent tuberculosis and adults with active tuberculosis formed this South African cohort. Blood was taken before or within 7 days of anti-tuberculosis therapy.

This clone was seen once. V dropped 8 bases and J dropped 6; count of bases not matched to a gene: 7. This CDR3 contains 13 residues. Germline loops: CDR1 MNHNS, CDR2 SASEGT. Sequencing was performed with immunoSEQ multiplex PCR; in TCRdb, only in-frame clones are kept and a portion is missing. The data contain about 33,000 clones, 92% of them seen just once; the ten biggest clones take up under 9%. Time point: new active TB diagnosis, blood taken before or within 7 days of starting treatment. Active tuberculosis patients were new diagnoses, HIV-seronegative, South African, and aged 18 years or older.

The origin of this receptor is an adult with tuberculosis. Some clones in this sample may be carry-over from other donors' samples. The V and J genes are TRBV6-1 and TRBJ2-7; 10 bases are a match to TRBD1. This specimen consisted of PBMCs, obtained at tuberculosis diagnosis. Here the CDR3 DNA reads TGTGCCAGCTTAAGACAGGGGGCACTCGAGCAGTACTTC. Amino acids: CASLRQGALEQYF.